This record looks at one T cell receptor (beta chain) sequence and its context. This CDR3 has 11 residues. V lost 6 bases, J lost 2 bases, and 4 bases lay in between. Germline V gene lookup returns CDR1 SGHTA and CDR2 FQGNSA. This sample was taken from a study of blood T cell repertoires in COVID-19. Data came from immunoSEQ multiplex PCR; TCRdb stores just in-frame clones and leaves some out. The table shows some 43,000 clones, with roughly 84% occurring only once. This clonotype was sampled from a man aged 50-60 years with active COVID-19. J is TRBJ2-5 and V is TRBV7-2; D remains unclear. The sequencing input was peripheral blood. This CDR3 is CASSPQETQYF. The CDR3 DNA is TGTGCCAGCAGTCCTCAAGAGACCCAGTACTTC.